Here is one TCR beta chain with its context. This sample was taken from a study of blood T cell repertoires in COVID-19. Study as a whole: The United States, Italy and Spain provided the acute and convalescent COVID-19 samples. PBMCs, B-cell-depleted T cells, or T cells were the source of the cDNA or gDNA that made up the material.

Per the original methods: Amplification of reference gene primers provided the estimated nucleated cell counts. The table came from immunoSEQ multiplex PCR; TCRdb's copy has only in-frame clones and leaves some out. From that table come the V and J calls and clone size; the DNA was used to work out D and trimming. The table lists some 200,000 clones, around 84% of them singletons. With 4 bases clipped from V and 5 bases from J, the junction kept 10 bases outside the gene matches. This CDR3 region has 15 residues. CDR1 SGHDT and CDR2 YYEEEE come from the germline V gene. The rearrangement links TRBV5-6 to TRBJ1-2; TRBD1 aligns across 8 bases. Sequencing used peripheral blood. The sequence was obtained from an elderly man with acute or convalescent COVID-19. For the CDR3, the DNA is TGTGCCAGCAGCCCGCGGGACAGGAGATCTTATGGCTACACCTTC. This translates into CASSPRDRRSYGYTF.